The rows below give T cell receptor beta chains drawn from one sample of a study of Ad26.COV2.S vaccination and SARS-CoV-2 variants. Using immunoSEQ multiplex PCR, the repertoire was profiled, and TCRdb retains in-frame clones only, with some absent. The table lists hundreds of thousands of clones, roughly 87% of them singletons, with roughly 3.1% in the top ten. The sequences come from peripheral blood, collected in a trial of Ad26.COV2.S vaccine versus placebo. Every receptor here comes from a person between 18 and 65 years old who received the Ad26.COV2.S COVID-19 vaccine or a placebo. Each CDR3 is given with its conserved first and last residue. Fields, in order: J gene, V gene, D gene, clone size, CDR3 protein, CDR3 DNA. The D gene is left open where the match is weak. Rows may omit the clone size; those that give it use once, few, many or a size class.

TRBJ1-1 | TRBV18 | - | - | CASSPIGTEAFF | TGTGCCAGCTCACCGATTGGCACTGAAGCTTTCTTT
TRBJ2-2 | TRBV19 | - | - | CASTPPGRLTGELFF | TGTGCCAGTACACCCCCTGGGCGGTTAACCGGGGAGCTGTTTTTT
TRBJ1-1 | TRBV6-4 | TRBD1 | once | CASRREPQGTDTEAFF | TGTGCCAGCAGACGCGAACCACAGGGGACGGACACTGAAGCTTTCTTT
TRBJ1-2 | TRBV7-2 | - | - | CASSPTTNGYTF | TGTGCCAGCAGCCCGACAACCAATGGCTACACCTTC
TRBJ1-1 | TRBV6-5 | - | - | CASSPSLGRTEAFF | TGTGCCAGCAGTCCGTCGCTGGGGCGCACTGAAGCTTTCTTT
TRBJ2-7 | TRBV7-2 | - | - | CASSMSGESSYEQYF | TGTGCCAGCTCCATGTCCGGGGAGAGCTCCTACGAGCAGTACTTC
TRBJ1-3 | TRBV7-3 | - | - | CASSLRQGNTIYF | TGTGCCAGCAGCCTCCGCCAGGGAAACACCATATATTTT
TRBJ2-2 | TRBV5-1 | - | - | CASSSLLLTGELFF | TGCGCCAGCAGCTCTCTCTTGCTGACCGGGGAGCTGTTTTTT
TRBJ1-3 | TRBV19 | TRBD1 | - | CASSTRGLGSGNTIYF | TGTGCCAGTAGTACTAGGGGGCTCGGCTCTGGAAACACCATATATTTT
TRBJ1-3 | TRBV3-1/TRBV3-2 | - | - | CASSYPAGNTIYF | TGTGCCAGCAGCTACCCGGCTGGAAACACCATATATTTT
TRBJ2-7 | TRBV30 | - | - | CAWSGTYEQYF | TGTGCCTGGAGCGGTACTTACGAGCAGTACTTC
TRBJ1-6 | TRBV16 | - | once | CASTAGEAVLYNSPLHF | TGTGCCAGCACCGCAGGGGAGGCGGTACTATATAATTCACCCCTCCACTTT
TRBJ1-2 | TRBV11-2 | - | - | CASGSNRANYGYTF | TGTGCCAGCGGATCCAACAGGGCCAACTATGGCTACACCTTC
TRBJ2-1 | TRBV7-3 | - | - | CASSLNNEQFF | TGTGCCAGCAGCTTAAACAATGAGCAGTTCTTC